The 22 T cell receptor beta chains below come from one sample, sequenced in a study of T cell responses to AZD1222 COVID-19 vaccine. Produced via immunoSEQ multiplex PCR; TCRdb's table is partial and in-frame only. The repertoire holds roughly 170,000 clones, over 75% seen once, with approximately 3% in the top ten. Sequencing was performed on peripheral blood, taken on day 0 of AZD1222 vaccination. Every receptor here comes from an adult in good health.

This rearrangement joins TRBV4-2 to TRBJ2-2; D possibly corresponds to TRBD2 (6 bases). Trimming left V 3 bases short and J 8 bases short, with 13 bases between. This CDR3 has 14 amino acids. Per germline, CDR1 LGHNA and CDR2 YNFKEQ. The CDR3, as DNA: TGTGCCAGCAGCCACACTCCGGAGGGAGGGGAGCTGTTTTTT. Translating gives CASSHTPEGGELFF.

The chain carries TRBV6-5 and TRBJ2-3; D may be TRBD2 (5 bases). CDR3 size: 12 residues. Germline loops: CDR1 MNHEY, CDR2 SVGAGI. Trimming cost V 6 bases and J 6 bases, with 10 bases left between them. CDR3 coding DNA: TGTGCCAGCAGGGAGGATGGCGATACGCAGTATTTT. It encodes CASREDGDTQYF.

The V gene is TRBV5-1, the J gene TRBJ1-6; D is unresolved. CDR1 and CDR2 from the germline V gene are SGHRS and YFSETQ. The CDR3 covers 15 residues. V lost 2 bases and J 2 bases, leaving 8 bases between the germline ends. The CDR3, as DNA: TGCGCCAGCAGCTTTCAGGCCACCTATAATTCACCCCTCCACTTT. Translation: CASSFQATYNSPLHF.

This sequence joins TRBV2 and TRBJ1-1; no firm D call. The CDR3 is 15 amino acids. The germline CDR1 and CDR2 sequences are SNHLY and FYNNEI. V shed 2 bases and J shed 4 bases, with 14 bases lying between them. CDR3 in DNA: TGTGCCAGCAGTGAACAGGCATGGGAAGTCACTGAAGCTTTCTTT. Residues: CASSEQAWEVTEAFF.

The chain employs TRBV5-6 and TRBJ2-1; TRBD2 aligns across 9 bases. The trim removed 0 bases at V and 7 bases at J, leaving 11 bases unmatched. The germline CDR1 and CDR2 sequences are SGHDT and YYEEEE. The CDR3 contains 17 residues. The CDR3: CASSLAGGGASRNEQFF. CDR3 nucleotide sequence: TGTGCCAGCAGCTTGGCGGGCGGGGGGGCCTCGAGGAATGAGCAGTTCTTC.

The chain carries TRBV7-9 and TRBJ1-1; D unresolved. Germline V gene lookup returns CDR1 SEHNR and CDR2 FQNEAQ (reference sequence). The CDR3 totals 14 residues. Trimming left V 5 bases short and J 4 bases short, with 14 bases between. The CDR3 is CASSPPSMITEAFF. CDR3 DNA sequence: TGTGCCAGCAGCCCCCCCTCTATGATCACTGAAGCTTTCTTT.

In this sample, this clone turned up once. The chain joins TRBV6-5 to TRBJ1-3; TRBD1 agrees at 9 bases. V lost 2 bases and J lost 1; bases outside the gene matches: 0. CDR3 length: 15 amino acids. In germline, CDR1 is MNHEY, CDR2 SVGAGI. This CDR3 reads CASSYGTGSGNTIYF. The CDR3 DNA reads as TGTGCCAGCAGTTACGGGACAGGGTCTGGAAACACCATATATTTT.

This chain uses TRBV13 with TRBJ2-3; D is possibly TRBD1 or TRBD2 (5 bases each). The CDR3 length is 14 residues. The V end lost 8 bases, the J end lost 3 bases, and 15 bases lay between the germline ends. CDR1 is PRHDT, CDR2 FYEKMQ, per germline (reference sequence). The CDR3 reads CASRGGTLTDTQYF. The CDR3 nucleotides read TGTGCCAGCCGAGGTGGGACCCTTACAGATACGCAGTATTTT.

The V call is TRBV7-2, the J call TRBJ1-2; possible D gene TRBD1, 5 bases. CDR1 is SGHTA and CDR2 is FQGNSA in the germline V gene. V dropped 5 bases and J dropped 1 base, with 11 bases sitting between them. The CDR3 runs to 14 residues. Here the CDR3 reads CASSTIQDNYGYTF. Here the CDR3 DNA reads TGTGCCAGCAGCACCATACAGGATAACTATGGCTACACCTTC.

This chain connects TRBV3-1 (or the pseudogene TRBV3-2) to TRBJ2-1, with TRBD2 matching over 12 bases. The CDR3 loop spans 15 amino acids. J was trimmed by 4 bases and V by 4 bases; bases with no gene match: 2. Germline CDR1 LGHDT, CDR2 YNNKEL (reference sequence). The chain's CDR3 is CASSLGLAGYNEQFF. The DNA for the CDR3 is TGTGCCAGCAGCCTAGGACTAGCGGGGTACAATGAGCAGTTCTTC.

V gene TRBV15 combines with J gene TRBJ2-3; TRBD2 is a possible D gene (6 bases). Germline CDR1 and CDR2: LNHNV and YYDKDF (reference sequence). The CDR3 loop spans 13 amino acids. Trimming cost V 5 bases and J 6 bases, with 12 bases left between them. The CDR3 is CATSRSGEDTQYF. In DNA, the CDR3 is TGTGCCACCAGCCGGTCGGGAGAGGATACGCAGTATTTT.

The chain recombines TRBV4-3 with TRBJ2-6; D may be TRBD1 (6 bases). Deletions cut 3 bases from V and 0 bases from J, with 27 bases between. The CDR3 is 22 amino acids. CDR1 is LGHNA and CDR2 is YSLEER in the germline V gene. CDR3 nucleotide sequence: TGCGCCAGCAGCCAGGGGGCAGGTGTCAGGGGTTTCGGAAGCTCTGGGGCCAACGTCCTGACTTTC. It specifies CASSQGAGVRGFGSSGANVLTF.

The rearrangement uses TRBV9 and TRBJ1-2; 7 nucleotides match TRBD1. The CDR3 spans 13 residues. V dropped 6 bases and J dropped 4; count of bases not matched to a gene: 6. Germline V lookup: CDR1 SGDLS, CDR2 YYNGEE. The CDR3, as DNA: TGTGCCAGCAATACAGGGGAGAGCTATGGCTACACCTTC. Its translation: CASNTGESYGYTF.

The chain is built from TRBV5-1 and TRBJ2-2, with D uncertain. Per the germline V gene, CDR1 is SGHRS and CDR2 is YFSETQ. The CDR3 length is 15 residues. V shed 0 bases and J shed 0 bases, with 6 bases lying between them. CDR3 loop: CASSLGGSNTGELFF. CDR3 nucleotides: TGCGCCAGCAGCTTGGGGGGATCGAACACCGGGGAGCTGTTTTTT.

This chain uses TRBV7-2 with TRBJ1-5; 12 bases are a match to TRBD1. CDR3 length: 16 amino acids. Germline CDR1 and CDR2: SGHTA and FQGNSA. V lost 5 bases, J lost 6 bases, and 8 bases stayed unmatched. CDR3 bases: TGTGCCAGCAGCCTATGGGGACAGGGGGCGCCTCAGCCCCAGCATTTT. It is translated as CASSLWGQGAPQPQHF.

This clone has a single count. The chain employs TRBV6-5 and TRBJ1-2; 7 nucleotides align to TRBD1. This CDR3 has 13 amino acids. Germline loops: CDR1 MNHEY, CDR2 SVGAGI. V dropped 6 bases and J dropped 2; count of bases not matched to a gene: 3. The CDR3 region has the DNA TGTGCCAGCAGCTGGACAGGAAACTATGGCTACACCTTC. It translates to CASSWTGNYGYTF.

This rearrangement joins TRBV5-1 to TRBJ2-1; 9 nucleotides line up with TRBD1. This CDR3 spans 17 amino acids. Germline V gene lookup returns CDR1 SGHRS and CDR2 YFSETQ. Unmatched junction bases numbered 4, after V lost 0 bases and J lost 0 bases. CDR3 in amino acids: CASSLVGQGNSYNEQFF. CDR3 in DNA: TGCGCCAGCAGCTTGGTGGGACAGGGAAACTCCTACAATGAGCAGTTCTTC.

This sequence joins TRBV9 and TRBJ2-3; 11 nucleotides agree with TRBD1. This CDR3 region has 17 residues. The ends lost 0 bases at V and 4 bases at J; junction bases unmatched: 7. The germline gives CDR1 SGDLS, CDR2 YYNGEE. Here the CDR3 reads CASSVGGTGGRSDTQYF. The CDR3 region has the DNA TGTGCCAGCAGCGTAGGAGGGACAGGGGGTAGGTCAGATACGCAGTATTTT.

The chain uses TRBV27 and TRBJ2-3; 8 bases match TRBD2. CDR1 and CDR2 (germline): MNHEY, SMNVEV (reference sequence). The ends lost 3 bases at V and 4 bases at J; junction bases unmatched: 9. This CDR3 is built from 16 residues. The CDR3 DNA reads TGTGCCAGCAGTTTTCGCGGGGGGATCGCAGCAGATACGCAGTATTTT. Translating gives CASSFRGGIAADTQYF.

J is TRBJ1-6 and V is TRBV5-5; a weak D match, TRBD1 (5 bases). CDR3 length: 15 amino acids. Germline assignment: CDR1 SGHKS and CDR2 YYEKEE (reference sequence). Trimming left V 4 bases short and J 0 bases short, with 8 bases between. For the CDR3, the DNA is TGTGCCAGCAGCCGCGACAGCTCCTATAATTCACCCCTCCACTTT. It encodes CASSRDSSYNSPLHF.

The chain couples TRBV12-3 or TRBV12-4 to TRBJ2-7; TRBD2 is a possible D gene (5 bases). This CDR3 region has 12 residues. Trimming took off 5 bases at V and 0 bases at J, with 5 bases between the two ends. The CDR3 sequence: CASSGSSYEQYF. CDR3 coding DNA: TGTGCCAGCAGTGGGAGCTCCTACGAGCAGTACTTC.

The chain employs TRBV5-4 and TRBJ2-7; 11 bases are shared with TRBD2. This CDR3 region has 18 residues. The germline gives CDR1 SGHNT, CDR2 YYREEE (reference sequence). Trimming cost V 2 bases and J 0 bases; bases outside gene matches: 10. The CDR3 DNA is TGTGCCAGCAGCTTCCCCACTAGCGGGGGTCAGAGCTCCTACGAGCAGTACTTC. Translated, it gives CASSFPTSGGQSSYEQYF.